The 12 T cell receptor beta chains below were found in one sample sequenced in a study of preoperative IRX-2 immunotherapy in early breast cancer (dated by TCRdb to about 2019). The treatment or condition label here, explained by the study, means: preoperative locoregional IRX-2 cytokine immunotherapy. Preparation of the library involved the immunoSEQ multiplex PCR assay. TCRdb carries this immuneACCESS record with in-frame sequences only. Its versions omit some clonotypes, under half of them owing to an unresolved V gene in the studies checked, with the rest unexplained. This sample has over 2,000 clones in its table, and about 81% of those were observed once. 5.6% of the sample is taken by the ten largest. Specimen: tumor tissue, collected before IRX-2 immunotherapy. The receptor set was obtained from a human donor with breast cancer.

This rearrangement joins TRBV6-8 to TRBJ2-6; D is unresolved. Germline V gene sequence: CDR1 MNHGY, CDR2 SAAAGT. This CDR3 has 13 amino acids. Trimming removed 10 bases from V and 3 bases from J, with 10 bases in between. CDR3 nucleotide sequence: TGTGCCATCGGGTCCGATGGGGCCAACGTCCTGACTTTC. Its protein is CAIGSDGANVLTF.

The J gene is TRBJ2-7, the V gene TRBV6-8; D remains unclear. This CDR3 spans 15 amino acids. Germline V gene lookup returns CDR1 MNHGY and CDR2 SAAAGT. The V end was cut by 2 bases, the J end by 1 base, with 12 bases between. CDR3 nucleotides: TGTGCCAGCAGTTACGGGTACTATTTTTCCTACGAGCAGTACTTC. This sequence encodes CASSYGYYFSYEQYF.

This chain links TRBV11-3 with TRBJ2-7; 7 bases are shared with TRBD1. Looked up from germline, CDR1 is SGHNT and CDR2 is YENEEA. CDR3 length equals 17 residues. The V and J ends lost 5 bases and 4 bases, in that order; junction bases with no gene match: 17. This CDR3 reads CASSPYIGRDSKYEQYF. The CDR3 coding sequence is TGTGCCAGCAGCCCATATATCGGACGGGACAGCAAATACGAGCAGTACTTC.

This chain joins TRBV11-3 and TRBJ2-5; 9 bases are shared with TRBD1. Germline trimming cut 1 base from V and 9 bases from J; bases unmatched to any gene: 15. CDR1 and CDR2 from the germline V gene are SGHNT and YENEEA. The length of the CDR3 is 17 residues. CDR3 coding DNA: TGTGCCAGCAGCTTAGGGGAACCGGGACAGGGAGATTCTGCCCAGTACTTC. It codes for CASSLGEPGQGDSAQYF.

The V gene is TRBV6-8, the J gene TRBJ2-1; TRBD2 is a possible D gene (5 bases). CDR1 is MNHGY, CDR2 SAAAGT, per germline. This CDR3 comprises 17 residues. Trimming stripped 9 bases from V and 8 bases from J, with 29 bases between. CDR3 coding DNA: TGTGCCAGTATCCCTTCGAGGGTCCCCGCCGCCAACGATGAGCAGTTCTTC. This encodes CASIPSRVPAANDEQFF.

This clone was counted once. V gene TRBV1 combines with J gene TRBJ2-1; the table gives TRBD2 as D, unverified against the DNA. TRBV1 constitutes a pseudogene. This CDR3 has 16 residues. CDR3: CASSQGTSGAYNEQFF. Written as DNA, the CDR3 is TGCGCCAGCAGCCAAGGGACTAGCGGGGCTTACAATGAGCAGTTCTTC.

This chain links TRBV10-2 with TRBJ2-2; D may be TRBD1 (5 bases). Germline V CDR1 and CDR2: WSHSY, SAAADI. V was cut by 6 bases and J by 1 base, with 9 bases left in between. This CDR3 is 14 amino acids long. The CDR3 sequence: CASSTGQNTGELFF. DNA for the CDR3: TGCGCCAGCAGCACAGGCCAGAACACCGGGGAGCTGTTTTTT.

The V gene is TRBV19, the J gene TRBJ2-5; tentatively, D is TRBD2 (6 bases). V lost 5 bases and J lost 5, with 15 bases in between. CDR3 length: 14 amino acids. CDR1 and CDR2 from the germline V gene are LNHDA and SQIVND (reference sequence). CDR3 region: CASSGGAGRETQYF. CDR3 DNA: TGTGCCAGTAGTGGAGGGGCGGGGCGGGAGACCCAGTACTTC.

This chain uses TRBV5-1 with TRBJ1-4, with D unresolved. This CDR3 is 15 amino acids long. The V end was cut by 5 bases, the J end by 8 bases, with 19 bases between. Germline V gene sequence: CDR1 SGHRS, CDR2 YFSETQ. In DNA, the CDR3 is TGCGCCAGCAGTTATTCAGGATCCGTGGGGGAAAAACTGTTTTTT. This sequence encodes CASSYSGSVGEKLFF.

As regards this clone: Germline is not matched at one junction end, which may reflect a read error. The rearrangement uses TRBV11-3 and TRBJ2-5; TRBD2 matches at 9 bases. Germline loops: CDR1 SGHNT, CDR2 YENEEA. There are 16 residues in the CDR3. CDR3 in amino acids: CASSLTTGLATETQYF. As DNA, the CDR3 is TGTGCTAGCAGCCTAACAACGGGACTAGCCACGGAGACCCAGTACTTC.

V and J are TRBV28 and TRBJ2-3; TRBD2 agrees at 7 bases. Germline loops: CDR1 MDHEN, CDR2 SYDVKM. The V gene end was trimmed by 8 bases and the J gene end by 3 bases; junction bases not matched to a gene: 14. This CDR3 is 16 amino acids long. This chain's CDR3 is CASGMAGPAGTDTQYF. The CDR3 DNA reads TGTGCCAGCGGTATGGCGGGACCAGCGGGGACAGATACGCAGTATTTT.

This sequence joins TRBV11-3 and TRBJ2-1; a possible D gene is TRBD2 (6 bases). Per the germline V gene, CDR1 is SGHNT and CDR2 is YENEEA. The CDR3 contains 14 residues. V was shortened by 4 bases and J by 6 bases, with 13 bases between the two germline ends. The CDR3 DNA follows: TGTGCCAGCAGCTCCTTCGGGAGCTCCAATGAGCAGTTCTTC. Protein product: CASSSFGSSNEQFF.